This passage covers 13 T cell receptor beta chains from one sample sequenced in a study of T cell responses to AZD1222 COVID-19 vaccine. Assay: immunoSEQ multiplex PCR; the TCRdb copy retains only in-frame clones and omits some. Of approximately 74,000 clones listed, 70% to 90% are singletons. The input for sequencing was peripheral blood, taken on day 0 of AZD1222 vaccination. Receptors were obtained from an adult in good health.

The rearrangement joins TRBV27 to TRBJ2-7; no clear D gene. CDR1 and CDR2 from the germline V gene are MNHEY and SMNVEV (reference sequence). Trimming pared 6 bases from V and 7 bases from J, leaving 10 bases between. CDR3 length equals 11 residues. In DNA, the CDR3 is TGTGCCAGCAGGGTGCGGAATGAGCAGTACTTC. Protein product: CASRVRNEQYF.

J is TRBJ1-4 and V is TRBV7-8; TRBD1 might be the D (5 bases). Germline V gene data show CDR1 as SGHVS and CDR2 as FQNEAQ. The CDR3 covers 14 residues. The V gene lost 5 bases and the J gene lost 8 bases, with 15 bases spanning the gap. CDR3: CASSRDGGGEKLFF. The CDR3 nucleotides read TGTGCCAGCAGCCGAGACGGGGGTGGAGAAAAACTGTTTTTT. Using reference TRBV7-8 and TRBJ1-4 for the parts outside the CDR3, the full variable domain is GAGVSQSPRYKVAKRGQDVALRCDPISGHVSLFWYQQALGQGPEFLTYFQNEAQLDKSGLPSDRFFAERPEGSVSTLKIQRTQQEDSAVYLCASSRDGGGEKLFFGSGTQLSVL.

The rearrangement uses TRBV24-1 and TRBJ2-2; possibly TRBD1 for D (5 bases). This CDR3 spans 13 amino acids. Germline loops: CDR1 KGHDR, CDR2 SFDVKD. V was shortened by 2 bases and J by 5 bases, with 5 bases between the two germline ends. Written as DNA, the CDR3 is TGTGCCACCAGTGATTCAGGGACCGGGGAGCTGTTTTTT. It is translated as CATSDSGTGELFF.

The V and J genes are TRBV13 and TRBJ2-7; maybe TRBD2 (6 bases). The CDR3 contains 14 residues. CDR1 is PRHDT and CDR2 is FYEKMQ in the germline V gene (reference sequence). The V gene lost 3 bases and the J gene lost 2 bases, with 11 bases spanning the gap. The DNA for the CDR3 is TGTGCCAGCAGCTTGGGCGGGACCGCCTACGAGCAGTACTTC. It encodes CASSLGGTAYEQYF.

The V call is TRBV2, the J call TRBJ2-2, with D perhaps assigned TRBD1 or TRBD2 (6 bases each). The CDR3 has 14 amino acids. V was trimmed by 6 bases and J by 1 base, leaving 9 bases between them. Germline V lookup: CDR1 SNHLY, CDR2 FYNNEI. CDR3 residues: CASRGGQNTGELFF. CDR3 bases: TGTGCCAGCAGGGGGGGACAGAACACCGGGGAGCTGTTTTTT.

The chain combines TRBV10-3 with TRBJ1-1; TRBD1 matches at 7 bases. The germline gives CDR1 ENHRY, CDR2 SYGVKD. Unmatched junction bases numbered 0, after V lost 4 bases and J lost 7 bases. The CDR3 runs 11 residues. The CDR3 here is CAISGTGEAFF. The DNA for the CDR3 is TGTGCCATCAGTGGGACAGGTGAAGCTTTCTTT.

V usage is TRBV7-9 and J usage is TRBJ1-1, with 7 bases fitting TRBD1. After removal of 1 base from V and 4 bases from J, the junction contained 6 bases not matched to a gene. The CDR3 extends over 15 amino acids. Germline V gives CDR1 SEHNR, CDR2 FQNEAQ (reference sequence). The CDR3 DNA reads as TGTGCCAGCAGCTTAGATCACAGGGGTAGCACTGAAGCTTTCTTT. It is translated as CASSLDHRGSTEAFF.

CDR3: CASRDGYNSPLHF. The CDR3 coding sequence is TGTGCCAGCAGGGACGGGTATAATTCACCCCTCCACTTT. This rearrangement joins TRBV12-3 or TRBV12-4 to TRBJ1-6; D is unresolved. The CDR3 length is 13 residues. Trimming took 6 bases from V and 4 from J, leaving 7 bases between them.

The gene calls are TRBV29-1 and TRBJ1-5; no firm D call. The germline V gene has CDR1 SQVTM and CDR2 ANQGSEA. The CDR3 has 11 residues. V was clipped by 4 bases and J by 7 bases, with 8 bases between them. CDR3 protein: CSVGGSQPQHF. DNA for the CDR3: TGCAGCGTTGGAGGGTCGCAGCCCCAGCATTTT.

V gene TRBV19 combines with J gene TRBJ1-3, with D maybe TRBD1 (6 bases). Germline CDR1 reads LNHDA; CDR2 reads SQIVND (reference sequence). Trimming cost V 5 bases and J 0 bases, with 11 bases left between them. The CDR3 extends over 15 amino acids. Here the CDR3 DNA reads TGTGCCAGTAGTCCATCGGACAGCTCTGGAAACACCATATATTTT. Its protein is CASSPSDSSGNTIYF.

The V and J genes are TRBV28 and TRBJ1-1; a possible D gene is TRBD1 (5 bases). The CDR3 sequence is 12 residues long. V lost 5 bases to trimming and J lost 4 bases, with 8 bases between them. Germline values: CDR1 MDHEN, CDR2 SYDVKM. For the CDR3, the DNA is TGTGCCAGCAGTCCAGGGACCACTGAAGCTTTCTTT. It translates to CASSPGTTEAFF. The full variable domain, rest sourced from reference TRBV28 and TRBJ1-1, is DVKVTQSSRYLVKRTGEKVFLECVQDMDHENMFWYRQDPGLGLRLIYFSYDVKMKEKGDIPEGYSVSREKKERFSLILESASTNQTSMYLCASSPGTTEAFFGQGTRLTVV.

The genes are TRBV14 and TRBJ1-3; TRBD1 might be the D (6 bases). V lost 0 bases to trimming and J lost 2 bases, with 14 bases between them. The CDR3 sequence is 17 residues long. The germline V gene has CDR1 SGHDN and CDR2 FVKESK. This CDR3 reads CASSQDLPGHPGNTIYF. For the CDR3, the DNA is TGTGCCAGCAGCCAAGACCTTCCGGGACATCCTGGAAACACCATATATTTT.

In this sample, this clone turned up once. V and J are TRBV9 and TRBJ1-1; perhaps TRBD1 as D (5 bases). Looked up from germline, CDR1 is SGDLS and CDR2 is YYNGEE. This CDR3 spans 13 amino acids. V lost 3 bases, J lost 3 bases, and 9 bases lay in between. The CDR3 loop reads CASSASQDTEAFF. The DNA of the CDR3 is TGTGCCAGCAGCGCGTCACAGGACACTGAAGCTTTCTTT.